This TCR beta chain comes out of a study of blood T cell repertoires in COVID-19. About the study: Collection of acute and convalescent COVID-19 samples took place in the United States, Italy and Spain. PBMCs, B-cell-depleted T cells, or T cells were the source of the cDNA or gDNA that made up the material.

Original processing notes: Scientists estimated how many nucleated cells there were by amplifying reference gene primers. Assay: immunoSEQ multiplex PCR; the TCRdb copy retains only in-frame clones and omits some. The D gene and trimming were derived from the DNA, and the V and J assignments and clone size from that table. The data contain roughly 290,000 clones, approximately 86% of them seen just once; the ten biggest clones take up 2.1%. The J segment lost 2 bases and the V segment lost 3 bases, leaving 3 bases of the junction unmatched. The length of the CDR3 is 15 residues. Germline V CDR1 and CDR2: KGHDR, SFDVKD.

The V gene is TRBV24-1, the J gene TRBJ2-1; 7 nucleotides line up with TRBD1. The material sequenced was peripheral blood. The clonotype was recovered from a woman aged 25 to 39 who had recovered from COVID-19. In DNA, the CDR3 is TGTGCCACCAGTGATGCGGACAGGACCTACAATGAGCAGTTCTTC. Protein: CATSDADRTYNEQFF.